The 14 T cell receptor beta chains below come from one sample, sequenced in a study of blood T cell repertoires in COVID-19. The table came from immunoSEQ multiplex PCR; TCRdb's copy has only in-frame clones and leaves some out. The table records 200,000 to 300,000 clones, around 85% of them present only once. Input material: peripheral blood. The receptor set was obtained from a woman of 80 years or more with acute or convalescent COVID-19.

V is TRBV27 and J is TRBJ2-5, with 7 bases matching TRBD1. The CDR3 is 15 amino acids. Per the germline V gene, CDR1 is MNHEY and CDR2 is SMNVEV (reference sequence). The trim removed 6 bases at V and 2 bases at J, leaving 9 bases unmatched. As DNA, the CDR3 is TGTGCCAGCAGCACACCCGACAGGGTACAAGAGACCCAGTACTTC. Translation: CASSTPDRVQETQYF.

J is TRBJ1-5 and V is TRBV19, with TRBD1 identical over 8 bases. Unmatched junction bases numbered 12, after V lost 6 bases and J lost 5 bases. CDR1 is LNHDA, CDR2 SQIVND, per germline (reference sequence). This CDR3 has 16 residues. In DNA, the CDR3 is TGTGCCAGTAGGATCCTCGGGACAGGAAACTATCAGCCCCAGCATTTT. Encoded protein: CASRILGTGNYQPQHF.

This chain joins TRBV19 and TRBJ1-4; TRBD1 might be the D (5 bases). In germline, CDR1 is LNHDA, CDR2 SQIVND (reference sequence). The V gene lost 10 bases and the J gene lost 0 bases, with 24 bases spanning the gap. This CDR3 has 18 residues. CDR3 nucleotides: TGTGCCACCTCCACCTACTACAGGTCGGCTACAACTAATGAAAAACTGTTTTTT. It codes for CATSTYYRSATTNEKLFF.

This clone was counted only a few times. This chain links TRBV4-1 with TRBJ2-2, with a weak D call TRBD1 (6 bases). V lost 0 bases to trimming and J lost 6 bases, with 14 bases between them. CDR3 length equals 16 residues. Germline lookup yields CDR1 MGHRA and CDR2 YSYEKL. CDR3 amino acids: CASSQDHWTAAGELFF. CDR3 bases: TGCGCCAGCAGCCAAGATCACTGGACAGCAGCCGGGGAGCTGTTTTTT.

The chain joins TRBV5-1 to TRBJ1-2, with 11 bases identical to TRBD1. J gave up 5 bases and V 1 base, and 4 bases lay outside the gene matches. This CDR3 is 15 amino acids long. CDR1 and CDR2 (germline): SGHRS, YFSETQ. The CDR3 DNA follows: TGCGCCAGCAGCTTGACCGGGACAGGGGGATATGGCTACACCTTC. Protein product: CASSLTGTGGYGYTF. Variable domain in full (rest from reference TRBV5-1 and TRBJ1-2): KAGVTQTPRYLIKTRGQQVTLSCSPISGHRSVSWYQQTPGQGLQFLFEYFSETQRNKGNFPGRFSGRQFSNSRSEMNVSTLELGDSALYLCASSLTGTGGYGYTFGSGTRLTVV.

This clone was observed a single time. This CDR3 reads CASSQGTGLMGMNTEAFF. The DNA of the CDR3 is TGCGCCAGCAGCCAAGGTACAGGCTTAATGGGGATGAACACTGAAGCTTTCTTT. The V gene is TRBV4-1, the J gene TRBJ1-1, with D possibly matching TRBD1 (5 bases). Deletions cut 1 base from V and 0 bases from J, with 18 bases between. CDR1 and CDR2 from the germline V gene are MGHRA and YSYEKL. CDR3 length equals 18 residues.

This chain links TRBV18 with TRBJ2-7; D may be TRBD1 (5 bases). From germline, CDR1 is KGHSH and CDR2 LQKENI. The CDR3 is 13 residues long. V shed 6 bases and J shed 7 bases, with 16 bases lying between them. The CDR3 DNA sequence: TGTGCCAGCTCCCCCAAGGGGCCCTCTGAGCAGTACTTC. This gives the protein CASSPKGPSEQYF. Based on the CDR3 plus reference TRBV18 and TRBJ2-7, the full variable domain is NAGVMQNPRHLVRRRGQEARLRCSPMKGHSHVYWYRQLPEEGLKFMVYLQKENIIDESGMPKERFSAEFPKEGPSILRIQQVVRGDSAAYFCASSPKGPSEQYFGPGTRLTVT.

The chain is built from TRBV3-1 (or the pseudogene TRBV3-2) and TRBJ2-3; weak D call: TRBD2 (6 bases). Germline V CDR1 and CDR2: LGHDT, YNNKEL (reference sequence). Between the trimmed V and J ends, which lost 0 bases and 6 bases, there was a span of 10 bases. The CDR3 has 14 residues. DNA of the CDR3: TGTGCCAGCAGCCAAGATTCGGGGGTGGATACGCAGTATTTT. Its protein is CASSQDSGVDTQYF.

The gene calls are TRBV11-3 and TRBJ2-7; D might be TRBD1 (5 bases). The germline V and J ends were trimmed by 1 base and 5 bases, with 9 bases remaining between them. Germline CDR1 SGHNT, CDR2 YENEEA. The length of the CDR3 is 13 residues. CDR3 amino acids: CASSLAGYDEQYF. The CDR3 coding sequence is TGTGCCAGCAGCTTAGCAGGGTACGACGAGCAGTACTTC.

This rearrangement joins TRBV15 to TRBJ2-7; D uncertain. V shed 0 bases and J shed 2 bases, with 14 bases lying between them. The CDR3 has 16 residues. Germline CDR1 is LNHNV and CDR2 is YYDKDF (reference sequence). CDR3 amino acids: CATSRDFPRGTYEQYF. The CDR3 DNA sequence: TGTGCCACCAGCAGAGATTTTCCGCGCGGAACCTACGAGCAGTACTTC.

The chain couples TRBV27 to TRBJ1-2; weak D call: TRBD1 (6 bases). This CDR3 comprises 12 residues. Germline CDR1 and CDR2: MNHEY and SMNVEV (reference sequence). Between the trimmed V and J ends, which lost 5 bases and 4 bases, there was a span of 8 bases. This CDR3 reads CASSTGTYGYTF. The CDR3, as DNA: TGTGCCAGCAGTACAGGGACCTATGGCTACACCTTC.

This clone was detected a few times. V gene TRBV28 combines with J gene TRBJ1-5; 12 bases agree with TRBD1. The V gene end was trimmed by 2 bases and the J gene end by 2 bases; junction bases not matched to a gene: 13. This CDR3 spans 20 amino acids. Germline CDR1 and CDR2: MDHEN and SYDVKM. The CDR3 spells CASSLGSGTGGLYGNQPQHF. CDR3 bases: TGTGCCAGCAGTTTAGGGTCCGGGACAGGGGGCCTCTACGGCAATCAGCCCCAGCATTTT. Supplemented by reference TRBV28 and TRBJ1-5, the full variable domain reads DVKVTQSSRYLVKRTGEKVFLECVQDMDHENMFWYRQDPGLGLRLIYFSYDVKMKEKGDIPEGYSVSREKKERFSLILESASTNQTSMYLCASSLGSGTGGLYGNQPQHFGDGTRLSIL.

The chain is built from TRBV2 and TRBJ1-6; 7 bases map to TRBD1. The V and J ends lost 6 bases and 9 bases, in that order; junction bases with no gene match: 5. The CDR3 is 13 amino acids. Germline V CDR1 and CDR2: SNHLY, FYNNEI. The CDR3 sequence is CASSDRDGSPLHF. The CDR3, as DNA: TGTGCCAGCAGCGACAGGGATGGTTCACCCCTCCACTTT.

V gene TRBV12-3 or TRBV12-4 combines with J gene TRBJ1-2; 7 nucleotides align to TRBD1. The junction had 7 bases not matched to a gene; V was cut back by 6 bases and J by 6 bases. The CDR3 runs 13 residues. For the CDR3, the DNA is TGTGCCAGCAGGGTAGACAGGGTTCATGGCTACACCTTC. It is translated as CASRVDRVHGYTF.